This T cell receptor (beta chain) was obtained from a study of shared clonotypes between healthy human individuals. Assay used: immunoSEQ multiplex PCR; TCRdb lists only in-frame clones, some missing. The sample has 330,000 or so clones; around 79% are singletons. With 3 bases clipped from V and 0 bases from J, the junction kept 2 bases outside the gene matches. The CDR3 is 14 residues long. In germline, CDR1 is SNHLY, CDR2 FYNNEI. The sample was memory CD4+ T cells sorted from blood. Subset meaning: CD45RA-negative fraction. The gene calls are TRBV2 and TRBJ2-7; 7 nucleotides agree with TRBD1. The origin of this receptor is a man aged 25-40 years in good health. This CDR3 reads CASSDPGGSYEQYF. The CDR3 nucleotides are TGTGCCAGCAGTGACCCAGGGGGCTCCTACGAGCAGTACTTC. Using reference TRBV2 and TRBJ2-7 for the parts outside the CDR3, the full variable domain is EPEVTQTPSHQVTQMGQEVILRCVPISNHLYFYWYRQILGQKVEFLVSFYNNEISEKSEIFDDQFSVERPDGSNFTLKIRSTKLEDSAMYFCASSDPGGSYEQYFGPGTRLTVT.